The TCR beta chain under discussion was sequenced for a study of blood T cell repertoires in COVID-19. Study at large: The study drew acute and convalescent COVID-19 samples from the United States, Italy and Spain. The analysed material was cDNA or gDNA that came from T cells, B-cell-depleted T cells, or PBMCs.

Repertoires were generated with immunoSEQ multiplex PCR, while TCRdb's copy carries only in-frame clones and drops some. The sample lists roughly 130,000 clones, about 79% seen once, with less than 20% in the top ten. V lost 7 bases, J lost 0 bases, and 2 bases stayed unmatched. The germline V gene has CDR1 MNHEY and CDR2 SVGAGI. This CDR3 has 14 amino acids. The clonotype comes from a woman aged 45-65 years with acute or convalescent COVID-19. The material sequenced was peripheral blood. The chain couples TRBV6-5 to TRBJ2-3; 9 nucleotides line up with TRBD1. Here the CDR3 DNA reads TGTGCCAGCAAGGACAGGGGAAGCACAGATACGCAGTATTTT. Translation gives CASKDRGSTDTQYF.